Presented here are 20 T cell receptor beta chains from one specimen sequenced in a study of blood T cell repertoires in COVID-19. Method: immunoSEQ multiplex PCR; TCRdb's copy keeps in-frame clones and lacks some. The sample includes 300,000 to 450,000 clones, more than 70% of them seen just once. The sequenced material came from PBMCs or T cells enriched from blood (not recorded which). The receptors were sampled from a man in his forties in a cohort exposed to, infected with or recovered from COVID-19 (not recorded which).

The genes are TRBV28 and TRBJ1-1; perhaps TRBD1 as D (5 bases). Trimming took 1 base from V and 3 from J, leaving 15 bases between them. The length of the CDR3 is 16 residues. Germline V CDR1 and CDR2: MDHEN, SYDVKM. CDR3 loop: CASSLFGRGADTEAFF. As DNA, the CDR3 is TGTGCCAGCAGTTTATTCGGGAGAGGGGCGGACACTGAAGCTTTCTTT.

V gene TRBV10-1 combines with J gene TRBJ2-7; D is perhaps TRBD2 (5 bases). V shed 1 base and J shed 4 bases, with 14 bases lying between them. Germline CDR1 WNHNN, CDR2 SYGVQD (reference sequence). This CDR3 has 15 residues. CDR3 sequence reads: CASSELERKVYEQYF. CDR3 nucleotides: TGCGCCAGCAGTGAGTTGGAGCGGAAGGTTTACGAGCAGTACTTC.

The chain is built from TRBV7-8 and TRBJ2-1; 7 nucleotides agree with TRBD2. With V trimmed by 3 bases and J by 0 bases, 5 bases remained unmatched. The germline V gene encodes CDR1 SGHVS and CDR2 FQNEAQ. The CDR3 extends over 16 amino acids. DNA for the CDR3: TGTGCCAGCAGCTTGACCAGCGGGAACTCCTACAATGAGCAGTTCTTC. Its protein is CASSLTSGNSYNEQFF.

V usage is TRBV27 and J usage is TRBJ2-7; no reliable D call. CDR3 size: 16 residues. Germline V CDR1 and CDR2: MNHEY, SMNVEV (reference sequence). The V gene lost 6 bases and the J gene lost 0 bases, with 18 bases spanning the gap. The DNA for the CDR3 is TGTGCCAGCAGCCGATACGGGTCGCTGAGCTCCTACGAGCAGTACTTC. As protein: CASSRYGSLSSYEQYF.

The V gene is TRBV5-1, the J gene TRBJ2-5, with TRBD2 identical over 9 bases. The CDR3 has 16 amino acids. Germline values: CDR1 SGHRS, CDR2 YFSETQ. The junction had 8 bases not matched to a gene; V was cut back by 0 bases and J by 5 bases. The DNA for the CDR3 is TGCGCCAGCAGCTTGGTAGTAGCGGGAGTTAGGGAGACCCAGTACTTC. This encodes CASSLVVAGVRETQYF.

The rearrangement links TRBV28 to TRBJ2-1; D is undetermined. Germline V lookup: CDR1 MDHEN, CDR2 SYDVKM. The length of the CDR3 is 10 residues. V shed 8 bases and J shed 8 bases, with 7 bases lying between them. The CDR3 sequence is CASGSDEQFF. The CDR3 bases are TGTGCCAGCGGTTCCGATGAGCAGTTCTTC.

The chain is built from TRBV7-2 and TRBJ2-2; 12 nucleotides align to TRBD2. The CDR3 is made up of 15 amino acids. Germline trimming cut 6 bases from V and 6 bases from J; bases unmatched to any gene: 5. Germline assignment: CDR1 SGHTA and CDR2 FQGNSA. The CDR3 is CASSRTSGMAGELFF. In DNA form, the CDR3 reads TGTGCCAGCAGTCGGACTAGCGGGATGGCCGGGGAGCTGTTTTTT.

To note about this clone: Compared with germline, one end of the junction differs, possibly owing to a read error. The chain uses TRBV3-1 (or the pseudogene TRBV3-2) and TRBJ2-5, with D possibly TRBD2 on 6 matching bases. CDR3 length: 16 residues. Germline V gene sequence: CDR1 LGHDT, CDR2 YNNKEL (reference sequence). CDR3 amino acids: CASSSGLAELQESQYF. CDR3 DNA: TGTGCCAGCAGTTCGGGGTTAGCGGAACTACAAGAGTCCCAGTACTTC.

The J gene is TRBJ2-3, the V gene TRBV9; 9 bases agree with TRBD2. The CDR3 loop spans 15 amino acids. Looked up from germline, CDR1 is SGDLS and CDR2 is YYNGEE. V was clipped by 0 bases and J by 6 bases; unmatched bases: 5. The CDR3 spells CASSVGSGSRDTQYF. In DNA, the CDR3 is TGTGCCAGCAGCGTAGGTAGCGGGAGTCGTGATACGCAGTATTTT.

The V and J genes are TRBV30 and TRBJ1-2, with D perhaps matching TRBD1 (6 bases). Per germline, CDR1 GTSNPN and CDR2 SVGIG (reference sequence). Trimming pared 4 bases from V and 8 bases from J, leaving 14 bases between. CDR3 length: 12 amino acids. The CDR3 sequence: CAWTVSGVGYTF. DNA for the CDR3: TGTGCCTGGACCGTTTCAGGGGTAGGCTACACCTTC.

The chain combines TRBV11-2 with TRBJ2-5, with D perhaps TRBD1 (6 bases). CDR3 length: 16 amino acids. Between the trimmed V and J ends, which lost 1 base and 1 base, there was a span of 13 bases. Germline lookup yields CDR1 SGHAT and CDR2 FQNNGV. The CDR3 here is CASSLGGPTLQETQYF. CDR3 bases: TGTGCCAGCAGCTTAGGGGGGCCGACTCTCCAAGAGACCCAGTACTTC.

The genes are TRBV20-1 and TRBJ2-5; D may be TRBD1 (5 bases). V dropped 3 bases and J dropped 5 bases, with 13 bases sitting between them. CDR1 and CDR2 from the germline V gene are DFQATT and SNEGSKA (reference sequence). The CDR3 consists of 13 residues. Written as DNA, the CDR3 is TGCAGTGCTAGTTTCCCACAGGAGGAGACCCAGTACTTC. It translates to CSASFPQEETQYF.

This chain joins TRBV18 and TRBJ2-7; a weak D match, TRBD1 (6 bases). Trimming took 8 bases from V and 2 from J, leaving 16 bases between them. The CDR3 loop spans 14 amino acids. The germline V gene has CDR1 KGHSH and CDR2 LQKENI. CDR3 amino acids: CASARAGVPYEQYF. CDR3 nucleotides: TGTGCCAGCGCCCGCGCAGGGGTCCCCTACGAGCAGTACTTC.

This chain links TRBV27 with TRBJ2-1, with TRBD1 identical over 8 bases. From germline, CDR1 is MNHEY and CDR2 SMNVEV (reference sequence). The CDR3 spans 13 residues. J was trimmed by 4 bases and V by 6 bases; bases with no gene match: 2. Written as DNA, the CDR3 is TGTGCCAGCAGGACAGGGGAGTACAATGAGCAGTTCTTC. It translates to CASRTGEYNEQFF.

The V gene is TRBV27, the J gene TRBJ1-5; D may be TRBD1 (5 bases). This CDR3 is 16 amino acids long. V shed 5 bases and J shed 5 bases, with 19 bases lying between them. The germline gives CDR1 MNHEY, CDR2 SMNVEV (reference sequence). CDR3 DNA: TGTGCCAGCAGTCCTCGGGGAGGGGTGACTGATCAGCCCCAGCATTTT. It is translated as CASSPRGGVTDQPQHF.

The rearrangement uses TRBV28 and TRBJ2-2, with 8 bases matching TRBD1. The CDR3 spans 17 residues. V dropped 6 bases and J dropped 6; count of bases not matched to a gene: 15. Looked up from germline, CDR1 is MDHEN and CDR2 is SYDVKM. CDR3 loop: CASRGPGQGTFPGELFF. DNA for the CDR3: TGTGCCAGCAGGGGGCCCGGACAGGGCACCTTCCCCGGGGAGCTGTTTTTT.

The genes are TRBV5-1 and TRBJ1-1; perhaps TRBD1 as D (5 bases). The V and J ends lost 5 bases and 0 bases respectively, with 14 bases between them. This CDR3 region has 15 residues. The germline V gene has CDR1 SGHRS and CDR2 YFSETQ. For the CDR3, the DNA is TGCGCCAGCAGGCGAAAAGGGGAAATGAACACTGAAGCTTTCTTT. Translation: CASRRKGEMNTEAFF.

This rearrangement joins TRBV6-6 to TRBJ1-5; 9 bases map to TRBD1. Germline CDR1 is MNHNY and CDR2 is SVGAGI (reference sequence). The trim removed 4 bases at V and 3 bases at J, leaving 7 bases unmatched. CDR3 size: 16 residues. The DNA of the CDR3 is TGTGCCAGCAGTTCGGACAGGGGTGGGATCAATCAGCCCCAGCATTTT. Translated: CASSSDRGGINQPQHF.

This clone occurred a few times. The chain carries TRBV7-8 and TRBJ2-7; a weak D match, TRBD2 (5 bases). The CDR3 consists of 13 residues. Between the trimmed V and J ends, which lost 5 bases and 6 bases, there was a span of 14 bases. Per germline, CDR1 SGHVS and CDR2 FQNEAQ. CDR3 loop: CASSARTAGEQYF. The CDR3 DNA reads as TGTGCCAGCAGCGCCCGGACGGCGGGCGAGCAGTACTTC.

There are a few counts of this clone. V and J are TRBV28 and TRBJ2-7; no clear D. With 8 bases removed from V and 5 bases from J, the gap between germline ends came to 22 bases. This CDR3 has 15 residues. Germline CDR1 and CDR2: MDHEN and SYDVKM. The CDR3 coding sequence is TGTGCCAGCGGCGTTGAACAGCCTGGCGTCCACGAGCAGTACTTC. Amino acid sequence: CASGVEQPGVHEQYF.